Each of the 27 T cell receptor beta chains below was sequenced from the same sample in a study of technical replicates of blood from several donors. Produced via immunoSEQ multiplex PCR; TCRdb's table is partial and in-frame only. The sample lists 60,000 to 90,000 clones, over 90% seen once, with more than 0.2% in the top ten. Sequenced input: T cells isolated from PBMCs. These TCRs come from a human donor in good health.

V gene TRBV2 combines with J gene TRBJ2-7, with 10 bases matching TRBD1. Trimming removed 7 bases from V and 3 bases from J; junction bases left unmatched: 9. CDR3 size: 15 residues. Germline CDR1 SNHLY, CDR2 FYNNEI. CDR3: CASTGVGTGDYEQYF. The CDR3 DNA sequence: TGTGCCAGCACCGGGGTGGGGACAGGGGACTACGAGCAGTACTTC.

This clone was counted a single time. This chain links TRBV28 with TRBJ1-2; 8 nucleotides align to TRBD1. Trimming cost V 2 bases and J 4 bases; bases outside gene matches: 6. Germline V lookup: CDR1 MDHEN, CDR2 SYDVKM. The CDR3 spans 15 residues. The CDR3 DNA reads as TGTGCCAGCAGTTTAAGACAGGGGAGAGGCTATGGCTACACCTTC. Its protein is CASSLRQGRGYGYTF.

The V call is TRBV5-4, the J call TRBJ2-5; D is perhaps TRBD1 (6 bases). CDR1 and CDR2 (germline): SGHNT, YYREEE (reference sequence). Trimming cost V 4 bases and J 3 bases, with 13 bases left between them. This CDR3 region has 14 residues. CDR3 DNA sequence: TGTGCCAGCAGCCTCGGACAGAGAGAAGAGACCCAGTACTTC. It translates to CASSLGQREETQYF.

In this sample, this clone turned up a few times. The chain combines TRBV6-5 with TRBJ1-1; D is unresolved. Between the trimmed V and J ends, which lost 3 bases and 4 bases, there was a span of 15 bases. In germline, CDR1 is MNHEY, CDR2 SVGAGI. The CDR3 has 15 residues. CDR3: CASSYRGGSGTEAFF. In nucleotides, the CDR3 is TGTGCCAGCAGTTATCGGGGAGGTTCCGGCACTGAAGCTTTCTTT.

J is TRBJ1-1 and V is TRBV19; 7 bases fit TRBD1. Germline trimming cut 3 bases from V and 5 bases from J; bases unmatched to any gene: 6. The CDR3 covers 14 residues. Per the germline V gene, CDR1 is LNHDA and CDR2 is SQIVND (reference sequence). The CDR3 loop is CASSISQGRTEAFF. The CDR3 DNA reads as TGTGCCAGTAGTATTTCACAGGGGAGGACTGAAGCTTTCTTT.

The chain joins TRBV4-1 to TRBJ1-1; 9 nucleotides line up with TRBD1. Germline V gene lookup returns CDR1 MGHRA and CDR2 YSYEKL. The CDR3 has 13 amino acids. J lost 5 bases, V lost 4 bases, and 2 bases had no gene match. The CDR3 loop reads CASSPGQGTEAFF. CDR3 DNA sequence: TGCGCCAGCAGCCCGGGACAGGGAACTGAAGCTTTCTTT.

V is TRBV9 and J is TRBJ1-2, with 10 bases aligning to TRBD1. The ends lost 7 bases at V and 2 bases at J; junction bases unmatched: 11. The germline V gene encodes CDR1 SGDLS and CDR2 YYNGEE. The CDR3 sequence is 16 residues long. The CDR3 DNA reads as TGTGCCAGCTCCCGACAGGGGGCGAACCCCAACTATGGCTACACCTTC. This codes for CASSRQGANPNYGYTF.

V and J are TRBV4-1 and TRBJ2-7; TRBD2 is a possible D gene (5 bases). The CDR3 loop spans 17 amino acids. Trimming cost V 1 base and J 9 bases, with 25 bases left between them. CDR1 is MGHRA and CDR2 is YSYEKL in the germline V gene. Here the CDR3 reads CASSQVIGRQRERGQYF. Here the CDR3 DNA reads TGCGCCAGCAGCCAAGTGATTGGTAGGCAGCGTGAACGGGGGCAGTACTTC.

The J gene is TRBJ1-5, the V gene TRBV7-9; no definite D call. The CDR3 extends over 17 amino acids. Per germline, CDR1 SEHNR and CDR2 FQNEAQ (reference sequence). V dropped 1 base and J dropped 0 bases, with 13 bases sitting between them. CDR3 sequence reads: CASSLVLSSDSNQPQHF. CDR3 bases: TGTGCCAGCAGCTTAGTTCTAAGCAGCGATAGCAATCAGCCCCAGCATTTT.

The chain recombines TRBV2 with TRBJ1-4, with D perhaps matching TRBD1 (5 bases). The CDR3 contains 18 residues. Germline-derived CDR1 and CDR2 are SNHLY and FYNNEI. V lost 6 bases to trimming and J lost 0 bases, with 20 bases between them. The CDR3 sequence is CASSDGRRGPTTNEKLFF. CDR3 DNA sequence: TGTGCCAGCAGCGATGGAAGGAGGGGCCCCACAACTAATGAAAAACTGTTTTTT.

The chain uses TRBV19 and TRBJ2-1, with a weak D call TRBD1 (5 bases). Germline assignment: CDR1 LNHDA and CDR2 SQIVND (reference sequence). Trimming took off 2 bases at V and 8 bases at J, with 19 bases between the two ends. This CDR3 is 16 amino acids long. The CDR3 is CASSILGAYSEHEQFF. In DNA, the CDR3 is TGTGCCAGTAGTATACTAGGGGCCTACTCTGAGCATGAGCAGTTCTTC.

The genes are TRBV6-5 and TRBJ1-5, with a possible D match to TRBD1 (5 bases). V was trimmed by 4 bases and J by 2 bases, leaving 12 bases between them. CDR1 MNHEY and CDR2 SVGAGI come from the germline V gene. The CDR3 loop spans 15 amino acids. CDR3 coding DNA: TGTGCCAGCAGTTTCCAACCGGGGGGCAATCAGCCCCAGCATTTT. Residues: CASSFQPGGNQPQHF.

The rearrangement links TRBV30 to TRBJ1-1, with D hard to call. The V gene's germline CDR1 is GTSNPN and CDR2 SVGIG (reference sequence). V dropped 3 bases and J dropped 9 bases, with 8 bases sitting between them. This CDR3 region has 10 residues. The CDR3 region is CAWRLAKAFF. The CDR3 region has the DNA TGTGCCTGGAGACTAGCGAAAGCTTTCTTT.

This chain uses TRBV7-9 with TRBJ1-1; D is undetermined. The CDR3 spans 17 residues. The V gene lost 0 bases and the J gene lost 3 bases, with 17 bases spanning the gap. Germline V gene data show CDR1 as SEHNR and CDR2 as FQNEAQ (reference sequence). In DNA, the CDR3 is TGTGCCAGCAGCTTAGCGGCGAGGCGGGTAATGTACACTGAAGCTTTCTTT. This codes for CASSLAARRVMYTEAFF. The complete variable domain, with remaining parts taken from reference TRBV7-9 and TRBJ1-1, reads DTGVSQNPRHKITKRGQNVTFRCDPISEHNRLYWYRQTLGQGPEFLTYFQNEAQLEKSRLLSDRFSAERPKGSFSTLEIQRTEQGDSAMYLCASSLAARRVMYTEAFFGQGTRLTVV.

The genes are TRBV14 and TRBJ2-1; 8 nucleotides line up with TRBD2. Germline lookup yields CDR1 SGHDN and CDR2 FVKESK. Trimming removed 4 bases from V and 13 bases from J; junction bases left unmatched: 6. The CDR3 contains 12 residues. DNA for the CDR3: TGTGCCAGCAGCCTGACTAGCGCCCGCCAGTTCTTC. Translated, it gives CASSLTSARQFF.

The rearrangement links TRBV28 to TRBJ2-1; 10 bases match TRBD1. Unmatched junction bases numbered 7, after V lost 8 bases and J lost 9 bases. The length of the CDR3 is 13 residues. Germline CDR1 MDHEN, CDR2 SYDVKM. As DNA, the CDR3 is TGTGCCAGCGATGGGACAGGGGTCTCTGAGCAGTTCTTC. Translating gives CASDGTGVSEQFF.

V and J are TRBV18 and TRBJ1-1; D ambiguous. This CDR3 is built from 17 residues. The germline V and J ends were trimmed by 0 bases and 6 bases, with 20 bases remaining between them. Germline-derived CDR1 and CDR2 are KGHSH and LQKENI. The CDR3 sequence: CASSPPLTVAAGPEAFF. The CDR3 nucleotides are TGTGCCAGCTCACCACCGTTAACGGTTGCTGCGGGCCCTGAAGCTTTCTTT.

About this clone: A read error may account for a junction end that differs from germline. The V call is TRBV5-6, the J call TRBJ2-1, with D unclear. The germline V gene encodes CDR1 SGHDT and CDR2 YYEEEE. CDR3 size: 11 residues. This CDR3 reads CASSLTTSSLF. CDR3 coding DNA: TGTGCCAGCAGCTTGACGACTTCCTCGCTCTTC.

The CDR3 DNA reads as TGCGCCAGCAGCTTGAGAGGGGGTAGGTACAATGAGCAGTTCTTC. It encodes CASSLRGGRYNEQFF. The V call is TRBV5-1, the J call TRBJ2-1, with D possibly being TRBD1 (6 bases). V lost 1 base and J 4 bases, leaving 12 bases between the germline ends. The CDR3 runs to 15 residues. Germline CDR1 reads SGHRS; CDR2 reads YFSETQ. The entire variable domain, with the rest obtained from reference TRBV5-1 and TRBJ2-1, is as follows: KAGVTQTPRYLIKTRGQQVTLSCSPISGHRSVSWYQQTPGQGLQFLFEYFSETQRNKGNFPGRFSGRQFSNSRSEMNVSTLELGDSALYLCASSLRGGRYNEQFFGPGTRLTVL.

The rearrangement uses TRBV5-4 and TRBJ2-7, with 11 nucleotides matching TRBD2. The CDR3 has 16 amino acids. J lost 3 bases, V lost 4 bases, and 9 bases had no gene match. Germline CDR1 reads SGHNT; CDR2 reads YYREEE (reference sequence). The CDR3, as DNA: TGTGCCAGCAGCCCAGAGGTTGGGACTAGCGGCTACGAGCAGTACTTC. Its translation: CASSPEVGTSGYEQYF.

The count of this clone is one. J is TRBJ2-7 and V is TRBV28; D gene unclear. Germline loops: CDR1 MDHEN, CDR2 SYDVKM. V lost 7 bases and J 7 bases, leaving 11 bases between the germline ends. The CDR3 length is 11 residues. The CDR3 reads CASKFSNEQYF. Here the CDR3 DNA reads TGTGCCAGCAAGTTTAGTAATGAGCAGTACTTC.

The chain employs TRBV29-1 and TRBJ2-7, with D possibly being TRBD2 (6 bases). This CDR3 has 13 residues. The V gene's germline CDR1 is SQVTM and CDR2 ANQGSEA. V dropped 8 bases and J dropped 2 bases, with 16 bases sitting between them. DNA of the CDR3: TGCAGCTATCGGGGAGGAAACCCCTACGAGCAGTACTTC. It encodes CSYRGGNPYEQYF.

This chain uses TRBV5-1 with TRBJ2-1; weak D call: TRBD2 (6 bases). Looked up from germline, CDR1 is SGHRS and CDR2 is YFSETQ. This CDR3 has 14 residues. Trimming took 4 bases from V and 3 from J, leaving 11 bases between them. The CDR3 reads CASSLRENYNEQFF. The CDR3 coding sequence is TGCGCCAGCAGCCTCCGGGAGAACTACAATGAGCAGTTCTTC.

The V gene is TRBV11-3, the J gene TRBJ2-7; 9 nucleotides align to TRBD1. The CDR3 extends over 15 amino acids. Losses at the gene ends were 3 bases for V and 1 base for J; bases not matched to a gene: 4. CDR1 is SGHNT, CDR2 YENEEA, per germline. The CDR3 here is CASSLVGQGSYEQYF. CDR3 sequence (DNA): TGTGCCAGCAGCTTGGTGGGACAGGGTTCCTACGAGCAGTACTTC.

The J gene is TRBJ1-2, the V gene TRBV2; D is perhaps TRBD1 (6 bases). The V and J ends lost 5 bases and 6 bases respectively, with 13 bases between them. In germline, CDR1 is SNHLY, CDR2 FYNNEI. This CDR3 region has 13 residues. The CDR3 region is CASSYGQGNGYTF. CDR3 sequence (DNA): TGTGCCAGCAGTTACGGGCAGGGGAATGGCTACACCTTC.

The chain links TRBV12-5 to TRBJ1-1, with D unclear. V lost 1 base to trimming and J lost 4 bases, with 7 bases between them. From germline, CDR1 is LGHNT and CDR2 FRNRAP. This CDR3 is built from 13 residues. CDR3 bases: TGTGCTAGTGGTTTGGGGGAGGGCACTGAAGCTTTCTTT. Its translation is CASGLGEGTEAFF. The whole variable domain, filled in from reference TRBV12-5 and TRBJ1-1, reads DARVTQTPRHKVTEMGQEVTMRCQPILGHNTVFWYRQTMMQGLELLAYFRNRAPLDDSGMPKDRFSAEMPDATLATLKIQPSEPRDSAVYFCASGLGEGTEAFFGQGTRLTVV.

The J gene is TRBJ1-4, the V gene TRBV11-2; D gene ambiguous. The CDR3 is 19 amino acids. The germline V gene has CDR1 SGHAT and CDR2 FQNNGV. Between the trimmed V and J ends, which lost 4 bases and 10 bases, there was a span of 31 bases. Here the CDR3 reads CASSSPIRVASPAVGKLFF. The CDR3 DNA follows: TGTGCCAGCAGCTCCCCGATTCGAGTCGCCTCCCCTGCTGTTGGAAAACTGTTTTTT.